This T cell receptor beta chain was recovered during a study of PD-1 blockade in classical Hodgkin lymphoma (dated by TCRdb to about 2020). As for the study more broadly: Nivolumab dosing was 3 mg/kg intravenously every 2 weeks, continuing until either disease progression or unacceptable toxicity. The study used CyTOF and TCR beta sequencing to define a peripheral blood immune signature of response to PD-1 blockade in classical Hodgkin lymphoma.

Trimming costs V 4 bases and J 0 bases, and their ends lie 10 bases apart. Its CDR3 holds 15 amino acids, cysteine through phenylalanine. Just CDR3 DNA is preserved here, 45 bases in frame from base 1. CDR1 and CDR2 are drawn from the germline V gene: SGHVS, FNYEAQ. Broader findings and caveats from the paper: Only a single clinical trial cohort was studied, and what caused the repertoire differences, possibly disease activity or prior therapy, remained undefined. Diversity was lower in patients who began nivolumab less than 1 year after ASCT, so these patients were left out of later analyses to avoid confounding by immune reconstitution. Baseline TCR diversity was reported as lower in newly diagnosed patients than in healthy donors, and lower still in relapsed/refractory patients. By C4D1, a significant rise was seen in CD4+ TCR diversity but not in CD8+ TCR diversity (p=0.0027 vs p=0.16), and the rise was most apparent among complete responders (p=0.02). Baseline diversity similar to that of newly diagnosed patients was observed in trial patients achieving complete response, whereas significantly lower diversity was observed in partial responders and progressors.

The time point label corresponds to: cycle 4 day 1 (C4D1), after 5 to 7 weeks of nivolumab. Relapse after autologous stem cell transplantation had occurred in all trial patients, and cohorts A, B and C were distinguished by prior brentuximab vedotin exposure. Magnetic negative selection with a Miltenyi CD8+ T cell isolation kit was used to purify CD8+ T cells from thawed PBMCs. The trial cohort was composed of 55 to 65 patients with relapsed/refractory classical Hodgkin lymphoma, for whom complete response, partial response or progressive disease was recorded as best overall response. Single-agent nivolumab was administered to trial patients in the multi-cohort phase II CheckMate 205 trial. An independent review committee assessed best overall response by applying the 2007 International Working Group response criteria. Trial PBMCs were obtained immediately prior to nivolumab initiation (C1D1) and on therapy at cycle 2 day 1 and cycle 4 day 1. Peripheral blood was collected in 8 mL Vacutainer Cell Preparation Tubes, from which PBMCs were isolated by centrifugation and then cryopreserved. Purified CD4+ and CD8+ fractions were prepared only for cases in which an additional PBMC sample was available. On LS columns in a quadroMACS separator, the magnetically labelled cells were depleted, and the flow-through was collected as the purified fraction.

Genomic DNA was isolated using the Qiagen DNeasy kit from unsorted PBMCs as well as from negatively selected CD4+ and CD8+ fractions. TCR beta CDR3 regions were subjected to amplification by immunoSEQ multiplex PCR with primers that anneal to V and J segments. A synthetic immune receptor repertoire was used to minimize amplification bias, and any remaining bias was removed computationally after sequencing. The authors' pipeline ran thus. Repertoire diversity was quantified as the Shannon entropy index using custom Python scripts. Unsorted, CD4+ and CD8+ repertoires were analyzed separately, except in combined analyses where CD4+ and CD8+ sequences were merged in silico. Clonal expansion was defined as at least a 2-fold frequency increase after treatment relative to C1D1, with a pseudocount of 0.5 for undetected baseline clones. Singleton clones were defined as clones with 0 or 1 copy at C1D1, and non-singleton clones were defined as clones with 2 or more copies. Clones expanded in unsorted samples were annotated as CD4+, CD8+ or unknown by matching protein sequences in sorted samples from the same patient. Wilcoxon tests were applied to paired samples to test diversity changes from C1D1 to C4D1. The immuneACCESS repertoire file appears here via TCRdb, limited to in-frame rearrangements. These files lack a portion of the clones; in checked studies, under half of the deficit traces to unresolved V genes, and the cause of the others is not known. V and J calls and clone size come straight from that table; D and trimming were deduced from the DNA. This sample has about 10,000 clones in its table, and under 80% of those were observed once. Together, the top ten hold roughly 10% of the sample.

A word on this clone: Its antigen is unknown. Base qualities are not recorded, but no much larger clone differs from it by a single base.

This receptor was taken from a human donor with classical Hodgkin lymphoma. The rearrangement joined TRBV7-6 to TRBJ2-1; the D region possibly corresponds to TRBD2 (5 bases align). Sequencing used CD8+ T cells from blood, obtained before the fourth cycle of nivolumab. The nucleotide sequence reads as follows: TGTGCCAGCAGCTCGCTAGCAAACTCCTACAATGAGCAGTTCTTC. The translation is CASSSLANSYNEQFF.